Shown below are 31 T cell receptor beta chains from a single sample sequenced in a study of CD8+CD57+ T cells in acquired aplastic anemia. Researchers used genomic DNA as the template to profile TCR beta VDJ and CDR3. TCRdb independently ran MiXCR on the reads; one entry per CDR3 protein. The profile covers about 190,000 distinct CDR3 sequences, with approximately 52% appearing a single time and 15% to 20% taken by the ten largest. The sample consisted of sorted CD4+, CD8+, or CD8+CD57+ T cells (not recorded which) from PBMCs. These receptors all stem from a human donor in good health, serving as a control.

Ten or more counts support this clonotype. The chain couples TRBV4-3 to TRBJ2-5, with D perhaps matching TRBD2 (6 bases). V lost 4 bases and J 5 bases, leaving 17 bases between the germline ends. The CDR3 consists of 15 residues. Germline CDR1 is LGHNA and CDR2 is YSLEER. This chain's CDR3 is CASSPGLPAGETQYF. The CDR3 nucleotides are TGCGCCAGCAGCCCGGGACTCCCCGCGGGGGAGACCCAGTACTTC.

This clonotype showed up many times. The V call is TRBV7-9, the J call TRBJ1-1; 8 positions agree with TRBD1. V was clipped by 3 bases and J by 1 base; unmatched bases: 7. The CDR3 is made up of 16 amino acids. The germline V gene encodes CDR1 SEHNR and CDR2 FQNEAQ (reference sequence). CDR3 residues: CASSFRTGNTNTEAFF. The DNA of the CDR3 is TGTGCCAGCAGCTTTCGGACAGGGAACACGAACACTGAAGCTTTCTTT.

This clonotype was recorded at least ten times. This chain uses TRBV27 with TRBJ2-7, with 8 bases fitting TRBD2. CDR1 MNHEY and CDR2 SMNVEV come from the germline V gene (reference sequence). The junction had 3 bases not matched to a gene; V was cut back by 2 bases and J by 3 bases. There are 14 residues in the CDR3. In DNA form, the CDR3 reads TGTGCCAGCAGTTTAGCGGGGGGCCTCTACGAGCAGTACTTC. Protein sequence: CASSLAGGLYEQYF.

This clonotype was counted ten times or more. This sequence joins TRBV6-2 or TRBV6-3 and TRBJ2-7, with TRBD1 identical over 8 bases. CDR3 length: 15 residues. V gave up 5 bases and J gave up 0 bases; unmatched junction bases: 6. Germline CDR1 is MNHEY and CDR2 is SVGEGT. Here the CDR3 DNA reads TGTGCCAGCAGTCGGGACAGGCTGAGCTCCTACGAGCAGTACTTC. It translates to CASSRDRLSSYEQYF.

The chain joins TRBV15 to TRBJ1-3; TRBD1 agrees at 8 bases. The CDR3 loop spans 14 amino acids. Trimming at V came to 8 bases and at J to 0 bases, leaving 3 bases not matched to a gene. Germline values: CDR1 LNHNV, CDR2 YYDKDF (reference sequence). This chain's CDR3 is CATGDRTSGNTIYF. CDR3 nucleotide sequence: TGTGCCACCGGGGACAGGACCTCTGGAAACACCATATATTTT.

The genes are TRBV12-3 or TRBV12-4 and TRBJ1-2; D may be TRBD1 (5 bases). V shed 7 bases and J shed 4 bases, with 16 bases lying between them. The CDR3 spans 14 residues. CDR3: CASTSGGTFYGYTF. In nucleotides, the CDR3 is TGTGCCAGCACTAGTGGGGGTACTTTCTATGGCTACACCTTC.

The chain is built from TRBV5-1 and TRBJ2-7; D tentatively fits TRBD1 or TRBD2 (5 bases each). The length of the CDR3 is 15 residues. V dropped 1 base and J dropped 3 bases, with 14 bases sitting between them. From germline, CDR1 is SGHRS and CDR2 YFSETQ. The CDR3 region has the DNA TGCGCCAGCAGCTTGACCGGGACGGAGATCTACGAGCAGTACTTC. Protein: CASSLTGTEIYEQYF. The full variable domain, rest sourced from reference TRBV5-1 and TRBJ2-7, is KAGVTQTPRYLIKTRGQQVTLSCSPISGHRSVSWYQQTPGQGLQFLFEYFSETQRNKGNFPGRFSGRQFSNSRSEMNVSTLELGDSALYLCASSLTGTEIYEQYFGPGTRLTVT.

The table lists this clonotype with many counts. The genes are TRBV5-1 and TRBJ2-7, with 8 bases matching TRBD1. This CDR3 spans 16 amino acids. CDR1 and CDR2 from the germline V gene are SGHRS and YFSETQ. The junction had 8 bases not matched to a gene; V was cut back by 0 bases and J by 3 bases. CDR3 sequence reads: CASSLEGARGLYEQYF. The CDR3 coding sequence is TGCGCCAGCAGCTTGGAGGGTGCCAGGGGGCTCTACGAGCAGTACTTC.

This chain joins TRBV5-1 and TRBJ1-2, with 8 positions matching TRBD1. CDR1 and CDR2 from the germline V gene are SGHRS and YFSETQ. This CDR3 is built from 15 residues. V gave up 4 bases and J gave up 8 bases; unmatched junction bases: 13. CDR3 DNA sequence: TGCGCCAGCAGCATCCGGACAGGGAGATCGGAAGGCTACACCTTC. Translating it yields CASSIRTGRSEGYTF.

CDR3 protein: CASTLLAGDSSEQYF. In nucleotides, the CDR3 is TGTGCCAGCACCCTTTTAGCGGGAGACTCGTCTGAGCAGTACTTC. The rearrangement uses TRBV12-3 or TRBV12-4 and TRBJ2-7, with 9 bases that match TRBD2. V gave up 7 bases and J gave up 7 bases; unmatched junction bases: 14. This CDR3 is 15 amino acids long.

This chain joins TRBV29-1 and TRBJ1-2, with 7 bases lining up with TRBD1. The CDR3 runs to 15 residues. The V gene end was trimmed by 4 bases and the J gene end by 2 bases; junction bases not matched to a gene: 10. CDR1 SQVTM and CDR2 ANQGSEA come from the germline V gene. This CDR3 is CSVANPGQINYGYTF. CDR3 nucleotides: TGCAGCGTTGCTAATCCGGGACAGATCAACTATGGCTACACCTTC.

This chain uses TRBV7-2 with TRBJ2-5, with D possibly TRBD2 on 6 matching bases. Per the germline V gene, CDR1 is SGHTA and CDR2 is FQGNSA. The CDR3 runs to 16 residues. The V gene lost 3 bases and the J gene lost 1 base, with 15 bases spanning the gap. The CDR3 region is CASSFRRRGSQETQYF. The CDR3 bases are TGTGCCAGCAGCTTCCGGAGGCGGGGTTCCCAAGAGACCCAGTACTTC.

At least ten counts were recorded for this clonotype. The chain is built from TRBV7-9 and TRBJ1-4, with TRBD1 matching 7 bases. Trimming at V came to 6 bases and at J to 6 bases, leaving 4 bases not matched to a gene. This CDR3 has 13 amino acids. The germline gives CDR1 SEHNR, CDR2 FQNEAQ (reference sequence). CDR3 sequence (DNA): TGTGCCAGCAGTAGGGGGCCCGATGAAAAACTGTTTTTT. Amino acids: CASSRGPDEKLFF.

This clonotype was seen many times. V is TRBV4-1 and J is TRBJ1-2; TRBD1 matches at 8 bases. The germline V gene has CDR1 MGHRA and CDR2 YSYEKL. The length of the CDR3 is 14 residues. Unmatched junction bases numbered 5, after V lost 1 base and J lost 7 bases. CDR3 region: CASSQAQGAFGYTF. The CDR3 DNA reads TGCGCCAGCAGCCAAGCGCAGGGGGCGTTTGGCTACACCTTC.

The CDR3 loop reads CASSQTSQGGTQYF. CDR3 DNA: TGTGCCAGCAGCCAGACTAGCCAAGGGGGGACCCAGTACTTC. The chain recombines TRBV7-6 with TRBJ2-5; tentatively, D is TRBD2 (7 bases). Trimming removed 5 bases from V and 7 bases from J, with 17 bases in between. The V gene's germline CDR1 is SGHVS and CDR2 FNYEAQ. The CDR3 extends over 14 amino acids.

In its sample, this clonotype was seen many times. The chain links TRBV7-9 to TRBJ1-2, with D perhaps TRBD1 (5 bases). The germline V gene has CDR1 SEHNR and CDR2 FQNEAQ (reference sequence). The length of the CDR3 is 14 residues. V was clipped by 2 bases and J by 4 bases, with 11 bases between them. The CDR3 region is CASSLYGGGYGYTF. Here the CDR3 DNA reads TGTGCCAGCAGCTTATATGGGGGAGGCTATGGCTACACCTTC. Together with reference TRBV7-9 and TRBJ1-2, the CDR3 gives the full variable domain: DTGVSQNPRHKITKRGQNVTFRCDPISEHNRLYWYRQTLGQGPEFLTYFQNEAQLEKSRLLSDRFSAERPKGSFSTLEIQRTEQGDSAMYLCASSLYGGGYGYTFGSGTRLTVV.

The J gene is TRBJ1-5, the V gene TRBV10-2; tentative D call: TRBD1 (5 bases). Germline V CDR1 and CDR2: WSHSY, SAAADI. V shed 1 base and J shed 6 bases, with 10 bases lying between them. This CDR3 has 14 amino acids. CDR3 DNA sequence: TGCGCCAGCAGTGAGTGGGACGCGCGTCAGCCCCAGCATTTT. Encoded protein: CASSEWDARQPQHF.

The chain links TRBV20-1 to TRBJ2-3; D not certain. Between the trimmed V and J ends, which lost 0 bases and 8 bases, there was a span of 0 bases. The CDR3 length is 9 residues. Germline CDR1 DFQATT, CDR2 SNEGSKA (reference sequence). The CDR3 DNA is TGCAGTGCTAGAGATACGCAGTATTTT. Amino acid sequence: CSARDTQYF.

This clonotype was seen ten or more times. The gene calls are TRBV29-1 and TRBJ1-1, with D hard to call. Germline values: CDR1 SQVTM, CDR2 ANQGSEA. The CDR3 has 12 residues. V gave up 4 bases and J gave up 1 base, with 7 bases separating them. This chain's CDR3 is CSVGGQNTEAFF. CDR3 in DNA: TGCAGCGTTGGAGGGCAGAACACTGAAGCTTTCTTT.

The sample holds many counts of this clonotype. The chain links TRBV19 to TRBJ1-2; possibly TRBD1 for D (6 bases). Germline values: CDR1 LNHDA, CDR2 SQIVND (reference sequence). The germline V and J ends were trimmed by 4 bases and 5 bases, with 14 bases remaining between them. CDR3 length equals 14 residues. The CDR3 sequence is CASSNPTGGYGYTF. The CDR3 DNA sequence: TGTGCCAGTAGTAACCCGACAGGAGGTTATGGCTACACCTTC.

Concerning this clonotype itself: Sequence at one end of the junction differs from germline and may be a read error. This chain uses TRBV7-3 with TRBJ1-1; TRBD1 is a possible D gene (6 bases). CDR3 length: 17 residues. CDR1 and CDR2 from the germline V gene are SGHTA and FQGTGA. CDR3 sequence (DNA): TGTACCAGCAGCTTAAGGGGGGCCCACTCTGGAAACACTGAAGCTTTCTTT. Its translation: CTSSLRGAHSGNTEAFF.

The chain has TRBV5-1 and TRBJ1-6; the D gene is possibly TRBD1 (5 bases). Germline V gene sequence: CDR1 SGHRS, CDR2 YFSETQ. The CDR3 length is 14 residues. Trimming left V 0 bases short and J 9 bases short, with 10 bases between. CDR3 amino acids: CASSLAGWGSPLHF. The CDR3 DNA reads TGCGCCAGCAGCTTGGCAGGGTGGGGTTCACCCCTCCACTTT.

Regarding this clonotype: The DNA is left out, because the CDR3 cannot be placed on it with certainty; the CDR3 is given as TCRdb lists it. V gene TRBV2 combines with J gene TRBJ1-3; the table's D gene call, TRBD1, was not cross checked with the DNA. From germline, CDR1 is SNHLY and CDR2 FYNNEI. The CDR3 is made up of 21 amino acids, end residues included. This chain's CDR3 is CASSGQGHEQYFGPGGNTIYF.

This chain connects TRBV2 to TRBJ2-7; the D gene is possibly TRBD2 (7 bases). The V end was cut by 6 bases, the J end by 0 bases, with 18 bases between. The CDR3 length is 16 residues. Germline lookup yields CDR1 SNHLY and CDR2 FYNNEI. The CDR3 bases are TGTGCCAGCAGCTCCGGGGGGACATGGGCCTCCTACGAGCAGTACTTC. As protein: CASSSGGTWASYEQYF.

This clonotype has ten or more counts. This chain uses TRBV4-1 with TRBJ2-7; 8 bases agree with TRBD1. This CDR3 comprises 15 residues. CDR1 and CDR2 from the germline V gene are MGHRA and YSYEKL. Trimming at V came to 3 bases and at J to 3 bases, leaving 7 bases not matched to a gene. The CDR3 reads CASSHRTGQGYEQYF. CDR3 bases: TGCGCCAGCAGCCACCGAACCGGACAGGGCTACGAGCAGTACTTC.

The chain has TRBV24-1 and TRBJ1-5; 7 bases are shared with TRBD1. Germline V gives CDR1 KGHDR, CDR2 SFDVKD. The CDR3 runs 14 residues. Trimming took 3 bases from V and 5 from J; bases not matched to a gene: 3. The CDR3, as DNA: TGTGCCACCAGTGATGGGGACAGTGATCAGCCCCAGCATTTT. This codes for CATSDGDSDQPQHF.

J is TRBJ2-6 and V is TRBV20-1; D gene ambiguous. Between the trimmed V and J ends, which lost 3 bases and 7 bases, there was a span of 1 base. The CDR3 consists of 10 residues. The germline V gene encodes CDR1 DFQATT and CDR2 SNEGSKA (reference sequence). The CDR3 protein is CSASANVLTF. The DNA for the CDR3 is TGCAGTGCTAGTGCCAACGTCCTGACTTTC.

This clonotype was seen a single time. V is TRBV9 and J is TRBJ1-4, with 9 bases lining up with TRBD1. This CDR3 has 16 residues. The V and J ends lost 0 bases and 10 bases, in that order; junction bases with no gene match: 10. Germline V gene sequence: CDR1 SGDLS, CDR2 YYNGEE. The CDR3 region is CASSVGVGQGGGKLFF. The DNA for the CDR3 is TGTGCCAGCAGCGTAGGGGTGGGACAGGGAGGCGGAAAACTGTTTTTT.

V gene TRBV7-2 combines with J gene TRBJ2-3; D could derive from TRBD1 or TRBD2 (6 bases each). The V and J ends lost 7 bases and 9 bases respectively, with 14 bases between them. This CDR3 has 12 amino acids. Per the germline V gene, CDR1 is SGHTA and CDR2 is FQGNSA. Written as DNA, the CDR3 is TGTGCCAGCAACTCCCTAGGGGGGACGCAGTATTTT. Translation: CASNSLGGTQYF.

The chain employs TRBV14 and TRBJ2-3; D possibly corresponds to TRBD2 (6 bases). The CDR3 covers 16 residues. V was pared by 5 bases and J by 2 bases, with 17 bases between. Germline V gene lookup returns CDR1 SGHDN and CDR2 FVKESK. The CDR3 DNA is TGTGCCAGCAGCTTAGGGTCTAGCGTTTCCACAGATACGCAGTATTTT. As protein: CASSLGSSVSTDTQYF.

The V and J genes are TRBV5-4 and TRBJ2-5; TRBD2 matches at 14 bases. The CDR3 is 15 residues long. Germline V gene lookup returns CDR1 SGHNT and CDR2 YYREEE (reference sequence). The V segment lost 3 bases and the J segment 5 bases; nucleotides outside the gene matches: 3. The CDR3 protein is CASSSTSGGAETQYF. CDR3 nucleotide sequence: TGTGCCAGCAGCTCGACTAGCGGGGGGGCTGAGACCCAGTACTTC.